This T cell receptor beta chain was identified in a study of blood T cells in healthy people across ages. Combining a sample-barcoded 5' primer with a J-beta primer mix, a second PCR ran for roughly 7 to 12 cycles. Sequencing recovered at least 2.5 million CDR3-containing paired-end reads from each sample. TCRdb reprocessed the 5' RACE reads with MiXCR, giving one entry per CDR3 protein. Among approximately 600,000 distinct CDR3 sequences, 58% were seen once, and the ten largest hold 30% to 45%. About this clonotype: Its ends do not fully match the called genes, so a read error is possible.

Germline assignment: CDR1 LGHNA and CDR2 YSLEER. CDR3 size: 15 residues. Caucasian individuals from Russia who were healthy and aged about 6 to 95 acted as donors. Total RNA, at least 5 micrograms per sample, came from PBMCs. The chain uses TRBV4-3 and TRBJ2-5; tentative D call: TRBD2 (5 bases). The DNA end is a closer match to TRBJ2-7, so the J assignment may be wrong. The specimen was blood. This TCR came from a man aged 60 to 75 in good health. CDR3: CPSSQDWLAGYEQYF. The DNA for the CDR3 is TGCCCCAGCAGCCAAGATTGGCTAGCCGGCTACGAGCAGTACTTC.